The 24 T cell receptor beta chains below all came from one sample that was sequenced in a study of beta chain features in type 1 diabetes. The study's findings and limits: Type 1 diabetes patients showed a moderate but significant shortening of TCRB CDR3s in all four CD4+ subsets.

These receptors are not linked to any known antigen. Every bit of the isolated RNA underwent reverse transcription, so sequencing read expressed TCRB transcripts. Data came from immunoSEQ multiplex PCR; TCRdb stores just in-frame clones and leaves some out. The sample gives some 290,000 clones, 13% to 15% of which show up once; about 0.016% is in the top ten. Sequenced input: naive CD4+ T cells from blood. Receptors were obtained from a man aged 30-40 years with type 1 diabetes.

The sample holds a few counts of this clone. The CDR3 nucleotides are TGTGCCAGCACCCTGGAGGCGGGTGAGCAGTTCTTC. This codes for CASTLEAGEQFF. The chain links TRBV7-2 to TRBJ2-1; a weak D match, TRBD2 (5 bases). The CDR3 consists of 12 residues. Germline CDR1 is SGHTA and CDR2 is FQGNSA. Trimming pared 7 bases from V and 9 bases from J, leaving 13 bases between.

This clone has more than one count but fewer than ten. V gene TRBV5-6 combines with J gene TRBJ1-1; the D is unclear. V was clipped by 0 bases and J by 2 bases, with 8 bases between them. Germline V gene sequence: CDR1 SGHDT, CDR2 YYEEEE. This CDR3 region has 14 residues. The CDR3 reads CASSLVPLNTEAFF. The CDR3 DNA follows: TGTGCCAGCAGCTTGGTCCCGCTAAACACTGAAGCTTTCTTT.

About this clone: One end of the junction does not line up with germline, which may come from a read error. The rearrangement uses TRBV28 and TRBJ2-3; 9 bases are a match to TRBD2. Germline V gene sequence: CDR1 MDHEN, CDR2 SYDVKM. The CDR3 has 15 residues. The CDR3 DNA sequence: TGTGCCAGCAGTCCCCCCGGGACTAGCAGAGATACGCAGTATTTT. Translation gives CASSPPGTSRDTQYF.

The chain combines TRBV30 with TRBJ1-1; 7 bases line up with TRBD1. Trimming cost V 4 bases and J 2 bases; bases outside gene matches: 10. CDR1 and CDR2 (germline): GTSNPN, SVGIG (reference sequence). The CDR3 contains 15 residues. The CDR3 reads CAWKRSGTANTEAFF. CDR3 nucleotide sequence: TGTGCCTGGAAGCGTTCTGGGACAGCCAACACTGAAGCTTTCTTT.

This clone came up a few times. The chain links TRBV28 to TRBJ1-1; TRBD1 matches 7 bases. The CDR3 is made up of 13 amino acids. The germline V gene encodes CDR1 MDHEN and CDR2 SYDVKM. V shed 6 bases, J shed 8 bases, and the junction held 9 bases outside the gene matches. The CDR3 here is CASSRLPGQEAFF. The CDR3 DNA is TGTGCCAGCAGCCGACTACCGGGACAGGAAGCTTTCTTT.

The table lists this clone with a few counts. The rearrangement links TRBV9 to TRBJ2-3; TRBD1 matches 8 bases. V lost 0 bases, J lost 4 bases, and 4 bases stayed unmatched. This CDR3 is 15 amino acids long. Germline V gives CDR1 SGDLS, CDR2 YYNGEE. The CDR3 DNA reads TGTGCCAGCAGCGTAGTTGGACAGGGATCAGATACGCAGTATTTT. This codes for CASSVVGQGSDTQYF.

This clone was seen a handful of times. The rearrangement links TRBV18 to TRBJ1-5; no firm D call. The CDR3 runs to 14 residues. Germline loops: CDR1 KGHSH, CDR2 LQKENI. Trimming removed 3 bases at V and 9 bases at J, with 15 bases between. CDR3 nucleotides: TGTGCCAGCTCACCTCAGGACCCCGGAGGGCCCCAGCATTTT. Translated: CASSPQDPGGPQHF. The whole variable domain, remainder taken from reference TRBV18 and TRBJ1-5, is NAGVMQNPRHLVRRRGQEARLRCSPMKGHSHVYWYRQLPEEGLKFMVYLQKENIIDESGMPKERFSAEFPKEGPSILRIQQVVRGDSAAYFCASSPQDPGGPQHFGDGTRLSIL.

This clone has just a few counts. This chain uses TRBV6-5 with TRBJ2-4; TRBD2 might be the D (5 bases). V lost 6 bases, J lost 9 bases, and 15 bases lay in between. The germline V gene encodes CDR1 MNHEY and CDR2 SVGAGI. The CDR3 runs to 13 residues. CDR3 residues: CASRKGLVGIQYF. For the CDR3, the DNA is TGTGCCAGCAGGAAAGGACTGGTCGGCATTCAGTACTTC.

The DNA of the CDR3 is TGTGCCAGCAGTTTATGGGGGGACAGTCACCCCTACGAGCAGTACTTC. This sequence encodes CASSLWGDSHPYEQYF. J is TRBJ2-7 and V is TRBV28, with 7 nucleotides matching TRBD1. Germline CDR1 and CDR2: MDHEN and SYDVKM. Trimming at V came to 0 bases and at J to 2 bases, leaving 7 bases not matched to a gene. The CDR3 runs to 16 residues.

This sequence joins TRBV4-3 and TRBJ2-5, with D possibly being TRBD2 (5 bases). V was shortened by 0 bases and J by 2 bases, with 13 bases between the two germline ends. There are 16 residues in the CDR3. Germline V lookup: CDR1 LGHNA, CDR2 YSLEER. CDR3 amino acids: CASSQDGDGRQETQYF. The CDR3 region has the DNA TGCGCCAGCAGCCAAGACGGGGATGGAAGGCAAGAGACCCAGTACTTC.

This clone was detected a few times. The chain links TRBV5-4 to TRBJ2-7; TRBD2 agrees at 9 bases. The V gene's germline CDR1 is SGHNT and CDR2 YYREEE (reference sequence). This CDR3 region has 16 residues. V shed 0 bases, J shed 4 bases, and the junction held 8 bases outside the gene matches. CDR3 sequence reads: CASSLEWASGTYEQYF. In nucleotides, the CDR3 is TGTGCCAGCAGCTTGGAATGGGCTAGCGGGACTTACGAGCAGTACTTC.

The CDR3 region has the DNA TGTGCCAGCAGCTCCCCGGGACTAGCGAGCACAGATACGCAGTATTTT. This codes for CASSSPGLASTDTQYF. The chain has TRBV7-9 and TRBJ2-3; 10 bases match TRBD2. CDR1 is SEHNR, CDR2 FQNEAQ, per germline (reference sequence). The CDR3 is 16 amino acids. The V and J ends lost 4 bases and 0 bases, in that order; junction bases with no gene match: 4. Full variable domain (outside the CDR3, taken from reference TRBV7-9 and TRBJ2-3): DTGVSQNPRHKITKRGQNVTFRCDPISEHNRLYWYRQTLGQGPEFLTYFQNEAQLEKSRLLSDRFSAERPKGSFSTLEIQRTEQGDSAMYLCASSSPGLASTDTQYFGPGTRLTVL.

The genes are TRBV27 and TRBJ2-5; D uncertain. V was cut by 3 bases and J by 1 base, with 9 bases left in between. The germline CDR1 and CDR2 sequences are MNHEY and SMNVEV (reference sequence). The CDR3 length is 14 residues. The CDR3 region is CASSFTYSQETQYF. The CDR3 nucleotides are TGTGCCAGCAGTTTTACGTACAGCCAAGAGACCCAGTACTTC.

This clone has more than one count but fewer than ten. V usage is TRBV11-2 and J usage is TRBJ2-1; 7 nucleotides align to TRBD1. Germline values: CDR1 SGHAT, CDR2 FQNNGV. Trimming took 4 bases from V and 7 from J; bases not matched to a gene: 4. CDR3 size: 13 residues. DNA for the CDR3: TGTGCCAGCAGCTCTACAGGGGTAAATGAGCAGTTCTTC. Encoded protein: CASSSTGVNEQFF.

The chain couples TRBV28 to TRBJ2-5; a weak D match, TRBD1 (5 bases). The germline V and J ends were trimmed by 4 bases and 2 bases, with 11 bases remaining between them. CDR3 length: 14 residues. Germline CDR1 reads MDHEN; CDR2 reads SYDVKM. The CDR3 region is CASSSLQVQETQYF. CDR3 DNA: TGTGCCAGCAGTTCGTTACAGGTTCAAGAGACCCAGTACTTC.

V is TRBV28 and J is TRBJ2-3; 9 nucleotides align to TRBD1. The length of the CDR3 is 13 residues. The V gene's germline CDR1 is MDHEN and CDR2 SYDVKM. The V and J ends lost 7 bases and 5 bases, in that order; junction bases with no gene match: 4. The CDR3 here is CASIRQGEDTQYF. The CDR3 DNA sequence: TGTGCCAGCATTCGACAGGGGGAAGATACGCAGTATTTT.

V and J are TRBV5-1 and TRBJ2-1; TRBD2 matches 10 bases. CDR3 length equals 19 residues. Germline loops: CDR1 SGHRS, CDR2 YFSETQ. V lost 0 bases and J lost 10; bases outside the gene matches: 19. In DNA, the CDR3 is TGCGCCAGCAGCTTGGCCCCAATAACTCTAGCGGGAGTAGGCCGAGAGCAGTTCTTC. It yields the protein CASSLAPITLAGVGREQFF.

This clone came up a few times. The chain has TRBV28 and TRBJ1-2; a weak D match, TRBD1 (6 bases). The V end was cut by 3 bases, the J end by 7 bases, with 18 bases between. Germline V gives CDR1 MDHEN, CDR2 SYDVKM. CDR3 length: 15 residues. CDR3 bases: TGTGCCAGCAGTTTTGGGACATCAATTTACGTTGGCTACACCTTC. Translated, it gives CASSFGTSIYVGYTF.

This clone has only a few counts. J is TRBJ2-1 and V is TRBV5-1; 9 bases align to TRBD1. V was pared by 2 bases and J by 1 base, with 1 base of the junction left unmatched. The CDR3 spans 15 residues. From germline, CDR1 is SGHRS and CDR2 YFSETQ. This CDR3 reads CASSFDRGSYNEQFF. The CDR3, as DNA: TGCGCCAGCAGCTTTGACAGGGGGTCCTACAATGAGCAGTTCTTC.

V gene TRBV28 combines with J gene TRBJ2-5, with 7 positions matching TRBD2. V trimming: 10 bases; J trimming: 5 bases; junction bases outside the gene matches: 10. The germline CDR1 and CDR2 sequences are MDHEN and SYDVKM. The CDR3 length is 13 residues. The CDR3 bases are TGTGCCACCCAGTTTGGGGGGGAGGAGACCCAGTACTTC. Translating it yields CATQFGGEETQYF.

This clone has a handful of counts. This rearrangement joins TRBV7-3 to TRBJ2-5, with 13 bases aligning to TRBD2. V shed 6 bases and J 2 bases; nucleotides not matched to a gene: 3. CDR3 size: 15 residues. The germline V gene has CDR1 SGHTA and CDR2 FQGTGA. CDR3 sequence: CASSSGLAGQETQYF. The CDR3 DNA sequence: TGTGCCAGCAGTTCGGGACTAGCGGGACAAGAGACCCAGTACTTC. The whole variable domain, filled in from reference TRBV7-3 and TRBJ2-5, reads GAGVSQTPSNKVTEKGKYVELRCDPISGHTALYWYRQSLGQGPEFLIYFQGTGAADDSGLPNDRFFAVRPEGSVSTLKIQRTERGDSAVYLCASSSGLAGQETQYFGPGTRLLVL.

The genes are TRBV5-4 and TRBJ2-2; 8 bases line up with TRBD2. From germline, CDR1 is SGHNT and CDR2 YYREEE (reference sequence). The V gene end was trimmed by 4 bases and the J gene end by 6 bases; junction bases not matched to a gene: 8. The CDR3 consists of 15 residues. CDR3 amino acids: CASSRGGTSSGELFF. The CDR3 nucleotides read TGTGCCAGCAGCCGGGGGGGGACTAGTTCCGGGGAGCTGTTTTTT.

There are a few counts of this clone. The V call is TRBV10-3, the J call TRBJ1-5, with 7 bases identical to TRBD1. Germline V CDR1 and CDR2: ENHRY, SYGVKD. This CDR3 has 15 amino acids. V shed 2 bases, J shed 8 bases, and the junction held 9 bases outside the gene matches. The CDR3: CAISEGTASNKPQHF. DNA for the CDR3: TGTGCCATCAGTGAGGGGACAGCGAGTAATAAGCCCCAGCATTTT.

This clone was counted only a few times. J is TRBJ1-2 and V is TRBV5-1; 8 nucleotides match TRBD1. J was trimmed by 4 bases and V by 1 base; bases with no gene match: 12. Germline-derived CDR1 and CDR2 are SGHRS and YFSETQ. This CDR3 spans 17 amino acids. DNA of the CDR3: TGCGCCAGCAGCTTGTTCTCTGCGACCGGGACAGGCTATGGCTACACCTTC. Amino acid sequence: CASSLFSATGTGYGYTF. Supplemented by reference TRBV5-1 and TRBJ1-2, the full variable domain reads KAGVTQTPRYLIKTRGQQVTLSCSPISGHRSVSWYQQTPGQGLQFLFEYFSETQRNKGNFPGRFSGRQFSNSRSEMNVSTLELGDSALYLCASSLFSATGTGYGYTFGSGTRLTVV.